This TCR beta chain was observed in a study of cytomegalovirus exposure and HLA in healthy donors. V lost 5 bases and J lost 4; bases outside the gene matches: 8. Germline CDR1 reads SGDLS; CDR2 reads YYNGEE. CDR3 length equals 15 residues. Study results and caveats: HLA-A and HLA-B allele assignments for most subjects were reportedly predicted accurately using TCR beta sequences.

This clone was counted a single time. Its antigen is unknown. The PCR had 60 Vbeta and 13 Jbeta primers. TCRdb's table, derived via immunoSEQ multiplex PCR, lists solely in-frame clones and lacks some. The sample lists approximately 110,000 clones; roughly 69% were seen once. The genes are TRBV9 and TRBJ2-1, with 8 bases identical to TRBD1. The sequencing sample was made of PBMCs. This TCR was sampled from a man between 50 and 59 years old in good health and CMV-seropositive. The CDR3: CASSPTGDLYNEQFF. The CDR3 region has the DNA TGTGCCAGCAGTCCGACAGGGGACCTTTACAATGAGCAGTTCTTC.